The source of this T cell receptor (beta chain) is a study of T-cell reconstitution after alpha-beta-depleted transplantation in children. During its preparation, the TCRbeta library received unique molecular identifiers. One entry per CDR3 protein results from TCRdb running MiXCR on the PCR reads. The sample lists fewer than 700,000 distinct CDR3 sequences, around 13% occurring once. Between the trimmed V and J ends, which lost 1 base and 9 bases, there was a span of 6 bases. The germline V gene has CDR1 SGHTA and CDR2 FQGNSA. This CDR3 is built from 12 residues. This clonotype was found a few times.

Sequenced material: PBMCs, mostly from graft donor cells, taken 360 days after TCRalphabeta/CD19-depleted stem cell transplant. The chain has TRBV7-2 and TRBJ2-2; D is unresolved. The receptor was isolated from a male patient between 10 and 17 years old who had a stem cell transplant for acute myeloid leukemia, so the T cells may come from the graft donor. CDR3 in amino acids: CASSLVHRELFF. As DNA, the CDR3 is TGTGCCAGCAGCTTAGTTCACCGGGAGCTGTTTTTT.